The 12 T cell receptor beta chains reported below all come from one sample, sequenced in a study of control samples from healthy donors and cancer patients. TCRdb's table, derived via immunoSEQ multiplex PCR, lists solely in-frame clones and lacks some. The top ten clones hold approximately 5.5% of a sample with approximately 70,000 clones, roughly nine tenths of them seen once. Source material: PBMCs. The receptor source for this set is a man aged 60-69 years with colorectal cancer.

V gene TRBV5-1 combines with J gene TRBJ2-5; possibly TRBD2 for D (7 bases). Looked up from germline, CDR1 is SGHRS and CDR2 is YFSETQ. The CDR3 totals 16 residues. V lost 4 bases and J 4 bases, leaving 20 bases between the germline ends. The CDR3 DNA sequence: TGCGCCAGCAGCGCCTCCCCGGGGGGCGGGCCAGAGACCCAGTACTTC. It is translated as CASSASPGGGPETQYF.

The genes are TRBV2 and TRBJ2-5; D uncertain. There are 14 residues in the CDR3. V shed 7 bases and J shed 2 bases, with 14 bases lying between them. Looked up from germline, CDR1 is SNHLY and CDR2 is FYNNEI. CDR3 in amino acids: CASTEGIVQETQYF. For the CDR3, the DNA is TGTGCCAGCACCGAAGGGATCGTACAAGAGACCCAGTACTTC.

This chain connects TRBV11-1 to TRBJ1-2; possibly TRBD1 for D (5 bases). Trimming removed 0 bases from V and 8 bases from J, with 16 bases in between. The germline CDR1 and CDR2 sequences are SGHAT and FQDESV (reference sequence). This CDR3 has 15 amino acids. CDR3 in DNA: TGTGCCAGCAGCTTAGCGTGGGGCGGCGCAGAAGGCTACACCTTC. Residues: CASSLAWGGAEGYTF.

The V and J genes are TRBV6-1 and TRBJ1-5, with D perhaps TRBD1 (6 bases). The V and J ends lost 3 bases and 4 bases respectively, with 7 bases between them. Germline V gene lookup returns CDR1 MNHNS and CDR2 SASEGT. The CDR3 spans 13 residues. CDR3 loop: CASSEQGNQPQHF. CDR3 coding DNA: TGTGCCAGCAGTGAGCAGGGGAATCAGCCCCAGCATTTT.

The CDR3, as DNA: TGTGCCAGCAGCCCCCTTACAGGGGCGGCGGACAATGAGCAGTTCTTC. This codes for CASSPLTGAADNEQFF. This chain links TRBV9 with TRBJ2-1, with 7 bases that match TRBD1. V lost 4 bases to trimming and J lost 5 bases; unmatched junction nucleotides: 12. CDR1 and CDR2 from the germline V gene are SGDLS and YYNGEE. The CDR3 is 16 residues long.

Here the CDR3 DNA reads TGCGCCAGCAGCCAGGGTTCGGGACTAGCGTCCTACGAGCAGTACTTC. It specifies CASSQGSGLASYEQYF. The chain carries TRBV4-1 and TRBJ2-7; TRBD2 agrees at 10 bases. V lost 3 bases, J lost 1 base, and 6 bases stayed unmatched. This CDR3 is 16 amino acids long. Germline-derived CDR1 and CDR2 are MGHRA and YSYEKL.

The V and J genes are TRBV19 and TRBJ2-3; no clear D. Trimming removed 6 bases at V and 0 bases at J, with 13 bases between. Germline values: CDR1 LNHDA, CDR2 SQIVND (reference sequence). The CDR3 runs to 15 residues. The CDR3 protein is CASRNGPTSTDTQYF. The CDR3 DNA reads as TGTGCCAGTAGGAACGGGCCTACTAGCACAGATACGCAGTATTTT.

CDR3 sequence reads: CASSELTGEQYF. The DNA for the CDR3 is TGCGCCAGCAGTGAGCTAACGGGTGAGCAGTACTTC. The chain combines TRBV10-2 with TRBJ2-7; D is unclear. Trimming took off 2 bases at V and 7 bases at J, with 9 bases between the two ends. CDR1 is WSHSY and CDR2 is SAAADI in the germline V gene. This CDR3 has 12 residues.

This sequence joins TRBV6-6 and TRBJ2-1, with TRBD1 identical over 7 bases. Per germline, CDR1 MNHNY and CDR2 SVGAGI (reference sequence). With V trimmed by 4 bases and J by 2 bases, 5 bases remained unmatched. The CDR3 runs to 15 residues. The CDR3 DNA follows: TGTGCCAGCAGTTGGGACAGCCAGACCTACAATGAGCAGTTCTTC. It translates to CASSWDSQTYNEQFF.

This clone was recorded once. V gene TRBV5-6 combines with J gene TRBJ2-1, with 12 bases fitting TRBD1. V was clipped by 4 bases and J by 7 bases; unmatched bases: 6. This CDR3 is 15 amino acids long. Germline CDR1 is SGHDT and CDR2 is YYEEEE. The CDR3 reads CASSPGQGAQNEQFF. As DNA, the CDR3 is TGTGCCAGCAGCCCGGGACAGGGGGCGCAGAATGAGCAGTTCTTC.

This clone turned up a few times. The rearrangement links TRBV4-1 to TRBJ2-2; D is perhaps TRBD1 (6 bases). Germline V gene lookup returns CDR1 MGHRA and CDR2 YSYEKL. The germline V and J ends were trimmed by 4 bases and 7 bases, with 13 bases remaining between them. This CDR3 is built from 14 residues. Written as DNA, the CDR3 is TGCGCCAGCAGCCCTCACAGGGTTTACGGGGAGCTGTTTTTT. Translation gives CASSPHRVYGELFF.

As DNA, the CDR3 is TGTGCCAGCAGCCGTCTACAGGGGGCCGAACAGTACTTC. It translates to CASSRLQGAEQYF. V and J are TRBV3-1 (or the pseudogene TRBV3-2) and TRBJ2-7, with TRBD1 identical over 9 bases. This CDR3 has 13 residues. Germline loops: CDR1 LGHDT, CDR2 YNNKEL (reference sequence). Trimming cost V 4 bases and J 10 bases; bases outside gene matches: 8.